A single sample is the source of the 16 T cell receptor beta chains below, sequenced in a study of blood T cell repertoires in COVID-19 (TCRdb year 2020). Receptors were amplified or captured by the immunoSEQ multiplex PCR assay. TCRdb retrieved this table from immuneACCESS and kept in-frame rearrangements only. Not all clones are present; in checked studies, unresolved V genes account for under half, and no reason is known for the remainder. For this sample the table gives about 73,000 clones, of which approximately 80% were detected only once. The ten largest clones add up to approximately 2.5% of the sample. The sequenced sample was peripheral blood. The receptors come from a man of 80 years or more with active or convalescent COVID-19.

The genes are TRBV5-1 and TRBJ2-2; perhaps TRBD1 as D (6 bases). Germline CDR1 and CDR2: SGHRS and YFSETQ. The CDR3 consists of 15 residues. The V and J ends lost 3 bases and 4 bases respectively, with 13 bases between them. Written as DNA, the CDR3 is TGCGCCAGCAGCTACCTGACAGGTAGCACCGGGGAGCTGTTTTTT. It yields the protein CASSYLTGSTGELFF.

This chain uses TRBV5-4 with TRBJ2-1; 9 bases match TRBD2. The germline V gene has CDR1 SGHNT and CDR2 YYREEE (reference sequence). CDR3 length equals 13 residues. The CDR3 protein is CAPGPAGGREQFF. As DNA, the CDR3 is TGTGCTCCGGGACCAGCGGGGGGTAGGGAGCAGTTCTTC.

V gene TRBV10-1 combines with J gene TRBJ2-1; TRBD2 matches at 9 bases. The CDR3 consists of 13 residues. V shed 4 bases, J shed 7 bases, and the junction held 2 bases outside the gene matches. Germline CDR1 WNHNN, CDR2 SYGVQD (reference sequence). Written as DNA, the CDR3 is TGCGCCAGCAGTGCCACTAGCGGGAATGAGCAGTTCTTC. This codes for CASSATSGNEQFF.

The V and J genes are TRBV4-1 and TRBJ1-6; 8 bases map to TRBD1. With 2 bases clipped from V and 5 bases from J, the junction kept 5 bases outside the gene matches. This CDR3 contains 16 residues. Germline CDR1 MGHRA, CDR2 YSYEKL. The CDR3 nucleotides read TGCGCCAGCAGCCAATCTTACAGGGGGGATAATTCACCCCTCCACTTT. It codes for CASSQSYRGDNSPLHF.

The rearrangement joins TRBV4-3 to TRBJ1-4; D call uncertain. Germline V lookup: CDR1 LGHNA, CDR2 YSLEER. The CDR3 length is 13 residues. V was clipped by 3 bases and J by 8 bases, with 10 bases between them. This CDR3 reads CASSQYAGEKLFF. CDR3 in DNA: TGCGCCAGCAGCCAGTACGCCGGGGAAAAACTGTTTTTT.

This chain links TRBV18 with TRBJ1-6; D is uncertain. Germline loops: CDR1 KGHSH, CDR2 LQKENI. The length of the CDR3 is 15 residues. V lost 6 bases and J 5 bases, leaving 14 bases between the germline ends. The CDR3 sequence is CASSPLGGNNSPLHF. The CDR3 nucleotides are TGTGCCAGCTCGCCGTTGGGAGGGAATAATTCACCCCTCCACTTT.

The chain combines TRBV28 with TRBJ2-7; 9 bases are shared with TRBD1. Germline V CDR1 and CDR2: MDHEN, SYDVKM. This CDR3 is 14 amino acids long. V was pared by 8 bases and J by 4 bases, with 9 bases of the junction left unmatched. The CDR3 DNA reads TGTGCCAGCTGTACAGGGGGCCCGAAATACGAGCAGTACTTC. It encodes CASCTGGPKYEQYF.

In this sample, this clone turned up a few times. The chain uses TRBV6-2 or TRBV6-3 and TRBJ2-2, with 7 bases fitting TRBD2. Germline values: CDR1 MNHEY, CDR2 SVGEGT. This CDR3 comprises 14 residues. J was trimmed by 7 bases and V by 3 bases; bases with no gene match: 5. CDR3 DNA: TGTGCCAGCAGTTATCGGGGGGTTGGCGGGGAGCTGTTTTTT. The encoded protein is CASSYRGVGGELFF.

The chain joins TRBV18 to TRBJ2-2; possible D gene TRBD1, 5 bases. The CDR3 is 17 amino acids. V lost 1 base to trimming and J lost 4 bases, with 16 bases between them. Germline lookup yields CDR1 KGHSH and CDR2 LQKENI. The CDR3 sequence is CASSPLFFVQGTGELFF. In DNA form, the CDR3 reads TGTGCCAGCTCACCACTATTTTTTGTCCAGGGCACCGGGGAGCTGTTTTTT.

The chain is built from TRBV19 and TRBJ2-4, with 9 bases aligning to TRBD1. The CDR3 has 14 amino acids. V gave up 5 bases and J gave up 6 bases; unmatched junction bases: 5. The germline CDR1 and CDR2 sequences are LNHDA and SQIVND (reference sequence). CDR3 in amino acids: CASSPRQGVNIQYF. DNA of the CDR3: TGTGCCAGTAGTCCCCGACAGGGGGTAAACATTCAGTACTTC.

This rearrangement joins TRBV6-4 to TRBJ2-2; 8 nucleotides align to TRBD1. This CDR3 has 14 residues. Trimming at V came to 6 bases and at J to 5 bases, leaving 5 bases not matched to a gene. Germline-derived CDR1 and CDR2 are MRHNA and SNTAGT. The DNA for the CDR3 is TGTGCCAGCAGAGTCGACAGGGGTACCGGGGAGCTGTTTTTT. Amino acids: CASRVDRGTGELFF.

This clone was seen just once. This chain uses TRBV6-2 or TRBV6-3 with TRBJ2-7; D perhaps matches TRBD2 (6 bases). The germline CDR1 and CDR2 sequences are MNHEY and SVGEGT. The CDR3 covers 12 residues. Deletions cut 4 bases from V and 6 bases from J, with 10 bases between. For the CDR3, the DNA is TGTGCCAGCAGTTTCACTAGCTTCGAGCAGTACTTC. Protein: CASSFTSFEQYF.

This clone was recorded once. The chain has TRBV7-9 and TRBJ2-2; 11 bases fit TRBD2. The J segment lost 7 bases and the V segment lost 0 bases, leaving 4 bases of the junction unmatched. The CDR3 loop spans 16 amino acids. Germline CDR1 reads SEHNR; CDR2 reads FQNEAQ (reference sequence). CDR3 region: CASSLALAGAVGELFF. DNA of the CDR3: TGTGCCAGCAGCTTAGCACTAGCGGGAGCCGTCGGGGAGCTGTTTTTT.

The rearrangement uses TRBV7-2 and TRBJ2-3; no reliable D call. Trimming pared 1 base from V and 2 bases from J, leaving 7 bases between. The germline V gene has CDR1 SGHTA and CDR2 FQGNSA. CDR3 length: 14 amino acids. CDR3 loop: CASSLGAVTDTQYF. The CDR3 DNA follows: TGTGCCAGCAGCTTAGGCGCGGTCACAGATACGCAGTATTTT.

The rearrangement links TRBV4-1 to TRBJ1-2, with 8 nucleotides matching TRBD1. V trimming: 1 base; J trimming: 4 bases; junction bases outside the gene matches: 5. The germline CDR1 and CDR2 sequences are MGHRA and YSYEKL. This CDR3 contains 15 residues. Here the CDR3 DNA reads TGCGCCAGCAGCCAAGGGACCAGGGGGCTCTATGGCTACACCTTC. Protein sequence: CASSQGTRGLYGYTF.

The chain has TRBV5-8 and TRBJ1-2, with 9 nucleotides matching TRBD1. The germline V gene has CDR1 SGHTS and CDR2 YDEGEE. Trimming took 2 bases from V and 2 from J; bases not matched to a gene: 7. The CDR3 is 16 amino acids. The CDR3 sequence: CASSLGHRGLNYGYTF. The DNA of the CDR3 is TGTGCCAGCAGCTTAGGGCACAGGGGGCTCAACTATGGCTACACCTTC.